The TCR beta chain under discussion was sequenced for a study of blood T cell repertoires in COVID-19. About the research overall: Sites across the United States, Italy and Spain contributed samples from acute and convalescent COVID-19.

The length of the CDR3 is 15 residues. Between the trimmed V and J ends, which lost 0 bases and 1 base, there was a span of 8 bases. CDR1 and CDR2 (germline): LNHNV, YYDKDF (reference sequence). This clone was seen only a few times. The authors' processing: By means of reference gene primer amplification, nucleated cell counts were estimated. Profiled with immunoSEQ multiplex PCR; TCRdb holds only in-frame clones, not every one. V and J calls plus clone size are reproduced from that table; the DNA served to infer D and trimming. The sample gives under 450,000 clones, approximately 89% of which show up once; approximately 1.5% is in the top ten.

The chain employs TRBV15 and TRBJ2-3; D is undetermined. This receptor was obtained from a woman aged 40 to 50 with COVID-19, enrolled during active disease. The sequencing sample was made of peripheral blood. The CDR3 coding sequence is TGTGCCACCAGCAGAGATTTCACAGGCACAGATACGCAGTATTTT. This translates into CATSRDFTGTDTQYF.